Listed below are T cell receptor beta chains from one sample, sequenced in a study of T-cell memory formation after mild COVID-19. From the 5' RACE reads, TCRdb called clonotypes with MiXCR, one entry per CDR3 protein. The table has under 300,000 distinct CDR3 sequences, about a sixth seen once. The specimen sequenced was PBMCs or a T cell subset sorted from them (not recorded which). The receptors originated from a man between 18 and 29 years old who had mild COVID-19 (a few samples of this study predate the infection). Cell type and time point are not known. The CDR3 runs from the conserved cysteine through the conserved F or W. D genes are given only for firm matches. Clone size is given for some rows only: seen once, a few or many times, or a class if the clone is expanded.

d_call j_call v_call clone_size cdr3_nt cdr3_aa
TRBD2 TRBJ2-5 TRBV12-3/TRBV12-4 few TGTGCCTGCAACGGACTAGCGGGGGTAGAGACCCAGTACTTC CACNGLAGVETQYF
. TRBJ2-7 TRBV5-6 once TGTGCCAGCAGCTCTGGGTCGCCCTACGAGCAGTACTTC CASSSGSPYEQYF
. TRBJ1-5 TRBV5-1 . TGCGCCAGCAGCTTGGACGATAGCAATCAGCCCCAGCATTTT CASSLDDSNQPQHF
. TRBJ2-4 TRBV7-9 . TGTGCCAGCAGCTTTGGGGGAGGAATCATTCAGTACTTC CASSFGGGIIQYF
. TRBJ2-3 TRBV2 few TGTGCCAGCAGTGCAGGATACCCAAACACAGATACGCAGTATTTT CASSAGYPNTDTQYF
TRBD1 TRBJ1-3 TRBV9 . TGTGCCAGCAGCGTAGCCAGCTTTGGGACAGCCTCTGGAAACACCATATATTTT CASSVASFGTASGNTIYF
TRBD1 TRBJ1-3 TRBV9 many TGTGCCAGCAGCCCCCAGGGGGGGGGAAACACCATATATTTT CASSPQGGGNTIYF
. TRBJ1-1 TRBV29-1 few TGCAGCGTTGAAGCTCCCTACATGAACACTGAAGCTTTCTTT CSVEAPYMNTEAFF
. TRBJ2-7 TRBV20-1 few TGCAGTGCTAGGGACCTCTTCGGAGAGTCCTACGAGCAGTACTTC CSARDLFGESYEQYF
. TRBJ1-6 TRBV7-9 few TGTGCCAGCAGCCCCCCTGGAGTGGGACATAATTCACCCCTCCACTTT CASSPPGVGHNSPLHF